The clone carrying this TCR beta chain was found once. The antigen is undetermined. The data derive from a study of blood T cells in healthy people across ages. The second PCR ran roughly 6 to 11 cycles with a sample-barcoded 5' primer and J-beta primers. TCRdb reprocessed the 5' RACE reads via MiXCR and lists one record per CDR3 protein. There are 1.5 million or so distinct CDR3 sequences in the sample; about 43% occur only once, and roughly 8.2% lies in the top ten. Overall study results and limits: Relative to aged donors, long-lived donors carried more naive CD4+ cells and displayed higher diversity.

The clonotype originates from a young woman in good health. Material: blood.

The CDR3: CASSPQHTGELFF. CDR3 nucleotides: TGTGCCAGCAGCCCTCAACACACCGGGGAGCTGTTTTTT. J is TRBJ2-2 and V is TRBV7-9; D not resolved. Germline V gene lookup returns CDR1 SEHNR and CDR2 FQNEAQ (reference sequence). The CDR3 extends over 13 amino acids. The V and J ends lost 5 bases and 3 bases respectively, with 7 bases between them.